The 18 T cell receptor beta chains in this list originate from one sample, sequenced in a study of shared clonotypes between healthy human individuals. Generated by immunoSEQ multiplex PCR, the TCRdb table keeps only in-frame clones and is missing some. The table records 650,000 to 800,000 clones, around 92% of them present only once. Positively selected for CCR7, the CD45RO-negative cells used as naive CD8 cells excluded terminally differentiated effector memory CD45RA+ cells. The sequencing sample was made of naive CD8+ T cells sorted from blood. These receptors were collected from a man between 25 and 39 years old in good health.

This sequence joins TRBV28 and TRBJ2-3, with 7 bases matching TRBD1. Germline lookup yields CDR1 MDHEN and CDR2 SYDVKM. The trim removed 3 bases at V and 2 bases at J, leaving 8 bases unmatched. CDR3 length equals 16 residues. The CDR3 coding sequence is TGTGCCAGCAGTTTGGGGTTTGGGACAGCCACAGATACGCAGTATTTT. This gives the protein CASSLGFGTATDTQYF.

The chain is built from TRBV6-4 and TRBJ2-7; TRBD1 matches at 7 bases. CDR1 is MRHNA, CDR2 SNTAGT, per germline. J lost 6 bases, V lost 8 bases, and 10 bases had no gene match. This CDR3 has 13 amino acids. The CDR3 loop reads CASVDRARGEQYF. Here the CDR3 DNA reads TGTGCCAGCGTAGACAGGGCACGCGGCGAGCAGTACTTC.

This chain uses TRBV27 with TRBJ2-5; D is unclear. With 5 bases removed from V and 11 bases from J, the gap between germline ends came to 12 bases. This CDR3 comprises 11 residues. The germline V gene has CDR1 MNHEY and CDR2 SMNVEV (reference sequence). The DNA of the CDR3 is TGTGCCAGCAGTGACAATAGAGTACAGTACTTC. Its translation: CASSDNRVQYF.

The chain recombines TRBV6-6 with TRBJ2-7; D is ambiguous. The length of the CDR3 is 12 residues. Trimming took off 4 bases at V and 0 bases at J, with 4 bases between the two ends. The germline V gene has CDR1 MNHNY and CDR2 SVGAGI (reference sequence). Written as DNA, the CDR3 is TGTGCCAGCAGTTTCGTCTCCTACGAGCAGTACTTC. Its translation: CASSFVSYEQYF.

The chain uses TRBV7-3 and TRBJ2-1, with no clear D. Trimming left V 0 bases short and J 0 bases short, with 9 bases between. Germline V lookup: CDR1 SGHTA, CDR2 FQGTGA. The CDR3 runs 16 residues. The CDR3 region is CASSLTGRSSYNEQFF. CDR3 in DNA: TGTGCCAGCAGCTTAACAGGCAGAAGCTCCTACAATGAGCAGTTCTTC.

J is TRBJ1-2 and V is TRBV4-1, with D uncertain. Per germline, CDR1 MGHRA and CDR2 YSYEKL. The CDR3 is made up of 15 amino acids. The V end lost 0 bases, the J end lost 3 bases, and 11 bases lay between the germline ends. CDR3 nucleotides: TGCGCCAGCAGCCAAGATCCGGTCCTCGACTATGGCTACACCTTC. Amino acid sequence: CASSQDPVLDYGYTF.

A single count supports this clone. For the CDR3, the DNA is TGTGCCAGCAGTTTACTCTCAGACGACTACTATGGCCGGAGTGGCTACACCTTC. It encodes CASSLLSDDYYGRSGYTF. The V gene is TRBV27, the J gene TRBJ1-2; D gene ambiguous. CDR3 size: 18 residues. V was clipped by 2 bases and J by 7 bases, with 26 bases between them. The germline gives CDR1 MNHEY, CDR2 SMNVEV (reference sequence).

The chain joins TRBV27 to TRBJ2-1, with D perhaps given as TRBD1 or TRBD2 (6 bases each). Trimming cost V 1 base and J 5 bases, with 12 bases left between them. In germline, CDR1 is MNHEY, CDR2 SMNVEV (reference sequence). The CDR3 is 15 amino acids. CDR3 sequence reads: CASSLFGGLDNEQFF. The CDR3 DNA is TGTGCCAGCAGTTTATTTGGGGGGCTAGACAATGAGCAGTTCTTC.

The chain uses TRBV7-8 and TRBJ2-1, with a weak D call TRBD2 (6 bases). Germline V gene lookup returns CDR1 SGHVS and CDR2 FQNEAQ. With 2 bases removed from V and 7 bases from J, the gap between germline ends came to 12 bases. The CDR3 spans 14 residues. In nucleotides, the CDR3 is TGTGCCAGCAGCTTACCCCGGGACTCTAATGAGCAGTTCTTC. Translation gives CASSLPRDSNEQFF.

This chain joins TRBV14 and TRBJ2-1; D gene unclear. V was cut by 1 base and J by 7 bases, with 11 bases left in between. Germline lookup yields CDR1 SGHDN and CDR2 FVKESK. The CDR3 extends over 14 amino acids. The CDR3 DNA sequence: TGTGCCAGCAGCCAAGCCCCCGGTGGGAATGAGCAGTTCTTC. Its translation: CASSQAPGGNEQFF.

The CDR3 DNA sequence: TGTGCCAGCAGCGGTATAGCGGGAGGACAGCTCGGGCAGTATTTT. Its protein is CASSGIAGGQLGQYF. V gene TRBV7-9 combines with J gene TRBJ2-3; 10 bases match TRBD2. The CDR3 consists of 15 residues. V was pared by 5 bases and J by 11 bases, with 13 bases of the junction left unmatched. Germline V lookup: CDR1 SEHNR, CDR2 FQNEAQ (reference sequence).

The V and J genes are TRBV6-1 and TRBJ2-5; tentative D call: TRBD1 (6 bases). This CDR3 contains 14 residues. CDR1 and CDR2 from the germline V gene are MNHNS and SASEGT. The V end lost 8 bases, the J end lost 5 bases, and 18 bases lay between the germline ends. As DNA, the CDR3 is TGTGCCAGCTGGGGGCGGCGCTTATTCGAGACCCAGTACTTC. Amino acids: CASWGRRLFETQYF.

In regard to this clone: Other DNA sequences within the sample encode an identical CDR3. V gene TRBV7-9 combines with J gene TRBJ1-5; maybe TRBD1 (6 bases). V lost 1 base, J lost 4 bases, and 8 bases lay in between. Germline loops: CDR1 SEHNR, CDR2 FQNEAQ (reference sequence). This CDR3 is built from 14 residues. CDR3 loop: CASSLGQGNQPQHF. The CDR3 bases are TGTGCCAGCAGCTTAGGGCAGGGGAATCAGCCCCAGCATTTT.

The chain recombines TRBV5-6 with TRBJ1-1; D gene unclear. From germline, CDR1 is SGHDT and CDR2 YYEEEE. V was clipped by 4 bases and J by 5 bases, with 15 bases between them. The CDR3 totals 14 residues. CDR3 protein: CASSPRAFWTEAFF. DNA for the CDR3: TGTGCCAGCAGCCCCCGGGCCTTCTGGACTGAAGCTTTCTTT.

This chain joins TRBV4-2 and TRBJ2-3, with TRBD2 as a possible D gene (6 bases). Germline V gene data show CDR1 as LGHNA and CDR2 as YNFKEQ. Trimming removed 0 bases at V and 2 bases at J, with 12 bases between. The CDR3 is 16 amino acids. CDR3 region: CASSQDRAGLTDTQYF. The CDR3 region has the DNA TGTGCCAGCAGCCAAGATCGGGCGGGGCTCACAGATACGCAGTATTTT.

V gene TRBV29-1 combines with J gene TRBJ2-1; 8 bases map to TRBD2. CDR3 length: 14 residues. The ends lost 7 bases at V and 0 bases at J; junction bases unmatched: 5. In germline, CDR1 is SQVTM, CDR2 ANQGSEA. DNA of the CDR3: TGCAGCGGGTCCGGGACTAGCTCCTACAATGAGCAGTTCTTC. It codes for CSGSGTSSYNEQFF.

The gene calls are TRBV27 and TRBJ2-5; unclear D gene. This CDR3 contains 14 residues. V lost 5 bases and J lost 3, with 13 bases in between. The germline V gene encodes CDR1 MNHEY and CDR2 SMNVEV (reference sequence). CDR3 sequence (DNA): TGTGCCAGCAGTGAACATGGTTTCGAAGAGACCCAGTACTTC. Translating it yields CASSEHGFEETQYF.

The chain uses TRBV27 and TRBJ2-7, with 9 bases identical to TRBD2. The V and J ends lost 4 bases and 4 bases, in that order; junction bases with no gene match: 5. The CDR3 is 14 amino acids. Germline assignment: CDR1 MNHEY and CDR2 SMNVEV (reference sequence). CDR3: CASSSGTSLYEQYF. The CDR3 nucleotides are TGTGCCAGCAGTTCCGGGACTAGCTTGTACGAGCAGTACTTC.